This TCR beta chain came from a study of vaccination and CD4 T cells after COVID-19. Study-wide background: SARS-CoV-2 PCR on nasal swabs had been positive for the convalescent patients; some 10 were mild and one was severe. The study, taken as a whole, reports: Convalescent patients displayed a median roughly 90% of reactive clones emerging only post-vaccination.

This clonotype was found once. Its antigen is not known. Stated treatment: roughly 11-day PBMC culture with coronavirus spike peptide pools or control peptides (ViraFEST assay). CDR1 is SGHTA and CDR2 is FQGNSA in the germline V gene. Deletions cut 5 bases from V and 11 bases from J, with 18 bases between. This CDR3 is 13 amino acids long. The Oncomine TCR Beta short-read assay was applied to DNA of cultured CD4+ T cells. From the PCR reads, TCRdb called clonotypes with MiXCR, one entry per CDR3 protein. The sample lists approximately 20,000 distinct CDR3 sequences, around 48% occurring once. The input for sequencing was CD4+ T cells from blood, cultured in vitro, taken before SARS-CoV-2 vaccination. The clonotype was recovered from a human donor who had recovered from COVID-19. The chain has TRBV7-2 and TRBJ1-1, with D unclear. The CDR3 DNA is TGTGCCAGCAGCGCGACTAGGGTGTTCGGGGCTTTCTTT. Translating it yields CASSATRVFGAFF. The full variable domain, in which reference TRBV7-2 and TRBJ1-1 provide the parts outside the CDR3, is GAGVSQSPSNKVTEKGKDVELRCDPISGHTALYWYRQSLGQGLEFLIYFQGNSAPDKSGLPSDRFSAERTGGSVSTLTIQRTQQEDSAVYLCASSATRVFGAFFGQGTRLTVV.